Below are 3 T cell receptor beta chains sequenced from a single sample in a study of blood T cell repertoires in COVID-19. Repertoires were generated with immunoSEQ multiplex PCR, while TCRdb's copy carries only in-frame clones and drops some. The data hold approximately 110,000 clones, with approximately 85% observed a single time. Sample: peripheral blood. These receptors originate from a woman aged 60 to 75 with COVID-19, enrolled during active disease.

The J gene is TRBJ2-1, the V gene TRBV4-1, with D perhaps TRBD2 (6 bases). This CDR3 comprises 15 residues. The V end lost 4 bases, the J end lost 10 bases, and 20 bases lay between the germline ends. Germline CDR1 reads MGHRA; CDR2 reads YSYEKL. The CDR3 sequence is CASSPADGGSQEQFF. The CDR3 DNA reads TGCGCCAGCAGCCCAGCGGACGGGGGTTCACAGGAGCAGTTCTTC.

The chain recombines TRBV28 with TRBJ1-6, with TRBD1 identical over 7 bases. The ends lost 5 bases at V and 4 bases at J; junction bases unmatched: 5. CDR3 length: 15 amino acids. The germline V gene has CDR1 MDHEN and CDR2 SYDVKM. In DNA form, the CDR3 reads TGTGCCAGCAGTCTTCGACAGGGATATAATTCACCCCTCCACTTT. It codes for CASSLRQGYNSPLHF. The whole variable domain, filled in from reference TRBV28 and TRBJ1-6, reads DVKVTQSSRYLVKRTGEKVFLECVQDMDHENMFWYRQDPGLGLRLIYFSYDVKMKEKGDIPEGYSVSREKKERFSLILESASTNQTSMYLCASSLRQGYNSPLHFGNGTRLTVT.

This clone was observed once. The V and J genes are TRBV5-1 and TRBJ2-5; TRBD1 matches at 8 bases. V shed 4 bases, J shed 0 bases, and the junction held 2 bases outside the gene matches. In germline, CDR1 is SGHRS, CDR2 YFSETQ. This CDR3 region has 14 residues. CDR3 region: CASSLQGDQETQYF. CDR3 sequence (DNA): TGCGCCAGCAGCCTACAGGGGGACCAAGAGACCCAGTACTTC.